The rows below give T cell receptor beta chains drawn from one sample of a study of cytomegalovirus exposure and HLA in healthy donors. Sequenced by immunoSEQ multiplex PCR; TCRdb stores in-frame clones only, minus some. The sample has about 140,000 clones; approximately 78% are singletons. Material for sequencing was PBMCs. The receptor set was obtained from a man younger than 35 in good health and CMV-seropositive. The CDR3 runs from the conserved cysteine through the conserved F or W. A D gene is named only where the DNA matches it firmly. Clone sizes are given selectively: once, few, many, or a class where the clone is expanded.

J gene	V gene	D gene	clone size	CDR3 DNA	CDR3 protein
TRBJ2-7	TRBV27	TRBD2	once	TGTGCCAGCAGTCTATCCTCAGCGGGAAGCACCTACGAGCAGTACTTC	CASSLSSAGSTYEQYF
TRBJ1-2	TRBV9	.	.	TGTGCCAGCAGCACAGGGTGGTCATCGTATGGCTACACCTTC	CASSTGWSSYGYTF
TRBJ2-1	TRBV6-1	TRBD1	.	TGTGCTAGCAGCGGAACAGGGGAGTACAATGAGCAGTTCTTC	CASSGTGEYNEQFF
TRBJ2-7	TRBV27	TRBD2	few	TGTGCCAGCAGCCCAAGACTAGCGGGAGAGTACGAGCAGTACTTC	CASSPRLAGEYEQYF
TRBJ2-1	TRBV7-8	.	.	TGTGCCAGCAGCTCCGTTGGGGGGACTCGCACCCTTAGCTCCTACAATGAGCAGTTCTTC	CASSSVGGTRTLSSYNEQFF
TRBJ1-2	TRBV5-6	.	.	TGTGCCAGCAGGACCGTGACCGGGAGCTATGGCTACACCTTC	CASRTVTGSYGYTF
TRBJ1-2	TRBV6-5	TRBD1	.	TGTGCCAGCAGCTCCATAGGACAGGGGAACTATGGCTACACCTTC	CASSSIGQGNYGYTF
TRBJ1-2	TRBV30	TRBD1	.	TGTGCCTGGACAGACACCGGGACAGGGGTAGGTTTAAATGGCTACACCTTC	CAWTDTGTGVGLNGYTF
TRBJ1-5	TRBV19	.	.	TGTGCCAGTAGTATAGCAGGGGCCAATCAGCCCCAGCATTTT	CASSIAGANQPQHF
TRBJ1-1	TRBV6-5	TRBD1	.	TGTGCCAGCGGATCAGGGGGCAGGTACACTGAAGCTTTCTTT	CASGSGGRYTEAFF
TRBJ1-2	TRBV5-1	TRBD1	.	TGCGCCAGCAGCTTGGGACAGGGGGAGTTCTACACCTTC	CASSLGQGEFYTF
TRBJ2-7	TRBV5-5	.	.	TGTGCCAGCGCCTATCCAGGGGCCCACGAGCAGTACTTC	CASAYPGAHEQYF
TRBJ2-3	TRBV11-2	TRBD2	.	TGTGCCAGCGGGGAGGGTAGCACAGATACGCAGTATTTT	CASGEGSTDTQYF
TRBJ1-2	TRBV7-9	.	.	TGTGCCAGCAGCGGCGTGGGGGGGGCGAAAAAACACTATGGCTACACCTTC	CASSGVGGAKKHYGYTF
TRBJ1-2	TRBV28	TRBD1	.	TGTGCCAGCAGCATACAGGGGGCGGATGGCTACACCTTC	CASSIQGADGYTF
TRBJ1-2	TRBV5-4	.	few	TGTGCCAGCAGCAAAGCGGCCTCTTCGGACTATGGCTACACCTTC	CASSKAASSDYGYTF
TRBJ2-7	TRBV2	TRBD1	.	TGTGCCAGCAGTGGAGTCTGGACAGGGGGCGCGGACGAGCAGTACTTC	CASSGVWTGGADEQYF
TRBJ2-7	TRBV6-5	TRBD1	.	TGTGCCAGCAGTTACTCGTTTTCAGGGGGCAACGGCGAGCAGTACTTC	CASSYSFSGGNGEQYF
TRBJ1-2	TRBV4-2	.	few	TGTGCCAGCAGCCACCTACAGGATGGCTACACCTTC	CASSHLQDGYTF
TRBJ1-1	TRBV28	TRBD1	.	TGTGCCAGCAGTCCCAGGGGGCTGGGAACTGAAGCTTTCTTT	CASSPRGLGTEAFF
TRBJ2-1	TRBV6-1	.	.	TGTGCCAGCAGTATACCTTTGAGCTCCTACAATGAGCAGTTCTTC	CASSIPLSSYNEQFF
TRBJ1-1	TRBV7-3	TRBD1	.	TGTGCCAGCAGCCCTCCGGGACAGGGGGGTACTGAAGCTTTCTTT	CASSPPGQGGTEAFF
TRBJ2-5	TRBV4-2	TRBD2	.	TGTGCCAGCAGCCAGGCAGCGGGGGGAGGGGAGACCCAGTACTTC	CASSQAAGGGETQYF
TRBJ1-2	TRBV28	TRBD1	.	TGTGCCAGCAGCCTGGACAGGGGTGAACTATACTATGGCTACACCTTC	CASSLDRGELYYGYTF
TRBJ2-7	TRBV27	TRBD2	.	TGTGCCAGCAGCCGTCTAGTTATAGCGGGAGGGCCTTCCGAGCAGTACTTC	CASSRLVIAGGPSEQYF
TRBJ1-5	TRBV27	TRBD1	few	TGTGCCAGCAGTTCCGACAGGGATCAGCCCCAGCATTTT	CASSSDRDQPQHF
TRBJ1-5	TRBV27	.	.	TGTGCCAGCAGTCCCACGGGGGGCCGCAATCAGCCCCAGCATTTT	CASSPTGGRNQPQHF
TRBJ1-4	TRBV12-2	.	.	TGTGCAAGTCGCTTAAGCCCTTACAAAGCAACTAATGAAGAACTGTTTTTT	CASRLSPYKATNEELFF
TRBJ2-1	TRBV6-6	TRBD2	.	TGTGCCACCACCCCGGGGGGGGCTGGAAACAATGAGCAGTTCTTC	CATTPGGAGNNEQFF
TRBJ2-2	TRBV7-9	.	.	TGTGCCAGCAGCTCCATCAGGGTGAACACCGGGGAGCTGTTTTTT	CASSSIRVNTGELFF
TRBJ2-1	TRBV20-1	.	.	TGCAGTGCCGGAGGGCCTAGTGAGCAGTTCTTC	CSAGGPSEQFF
TRBJ2-7	TRBV25-1	.	.	TGTGCCAGCAGAGAAGGGCGCGAGCAGTACTTC	CASREGREQYF